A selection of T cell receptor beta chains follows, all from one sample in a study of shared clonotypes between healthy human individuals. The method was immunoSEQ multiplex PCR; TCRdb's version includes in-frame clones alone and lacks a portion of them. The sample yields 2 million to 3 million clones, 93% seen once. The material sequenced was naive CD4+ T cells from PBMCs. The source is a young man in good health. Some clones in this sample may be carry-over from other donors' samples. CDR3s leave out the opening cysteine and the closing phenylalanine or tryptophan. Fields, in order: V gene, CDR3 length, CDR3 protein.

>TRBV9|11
ASSVAQSNEQF
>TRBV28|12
ASGRQGRVYGYT
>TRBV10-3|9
AISFRYEQY
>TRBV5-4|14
ASSPRPGQGANEQF
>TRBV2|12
ASSFKVRNTEAF
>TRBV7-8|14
ASSLGSAGGSYEQY
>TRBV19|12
ASRDRFGNQPQH
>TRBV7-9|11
ASSLVPSDEQY
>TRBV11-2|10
ASSFAEETQY
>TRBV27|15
ASSPRDRGSPRDTQY
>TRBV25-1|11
ASSTESRPTQF
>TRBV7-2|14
ASSLASGLAKNIQY
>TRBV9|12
ASSVGAREETQY
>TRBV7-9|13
ASRPDTGAKNIQY
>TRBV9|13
ASSARDNSGDTIY
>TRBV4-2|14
ASSHLKTGSKETQY
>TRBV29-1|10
SVQQGVETQY
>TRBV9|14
ASSALAGASTDTQY
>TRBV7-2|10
ASSFSGGEQF
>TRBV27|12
ASSLGAGGYEQY
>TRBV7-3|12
ASRRTGGDTEAF
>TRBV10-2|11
ASRAGSGYEQY
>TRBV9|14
ASSAESGRAQYEQY